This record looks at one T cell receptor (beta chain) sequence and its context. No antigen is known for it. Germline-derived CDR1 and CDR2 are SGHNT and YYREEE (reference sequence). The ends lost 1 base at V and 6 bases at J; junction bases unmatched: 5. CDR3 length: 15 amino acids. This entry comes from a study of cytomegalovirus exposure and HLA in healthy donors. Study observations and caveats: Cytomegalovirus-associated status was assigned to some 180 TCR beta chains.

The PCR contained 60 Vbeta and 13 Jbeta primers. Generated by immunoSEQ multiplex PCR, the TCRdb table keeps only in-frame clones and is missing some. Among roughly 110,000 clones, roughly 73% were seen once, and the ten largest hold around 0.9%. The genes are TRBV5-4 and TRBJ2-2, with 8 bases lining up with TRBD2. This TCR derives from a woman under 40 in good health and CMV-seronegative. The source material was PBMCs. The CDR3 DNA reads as TGTGCCAGCAGCTTGACTAGCGGAGGTCCCGGGGAGCTGTTTTTT. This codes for CASSLTSGGPGELFF.